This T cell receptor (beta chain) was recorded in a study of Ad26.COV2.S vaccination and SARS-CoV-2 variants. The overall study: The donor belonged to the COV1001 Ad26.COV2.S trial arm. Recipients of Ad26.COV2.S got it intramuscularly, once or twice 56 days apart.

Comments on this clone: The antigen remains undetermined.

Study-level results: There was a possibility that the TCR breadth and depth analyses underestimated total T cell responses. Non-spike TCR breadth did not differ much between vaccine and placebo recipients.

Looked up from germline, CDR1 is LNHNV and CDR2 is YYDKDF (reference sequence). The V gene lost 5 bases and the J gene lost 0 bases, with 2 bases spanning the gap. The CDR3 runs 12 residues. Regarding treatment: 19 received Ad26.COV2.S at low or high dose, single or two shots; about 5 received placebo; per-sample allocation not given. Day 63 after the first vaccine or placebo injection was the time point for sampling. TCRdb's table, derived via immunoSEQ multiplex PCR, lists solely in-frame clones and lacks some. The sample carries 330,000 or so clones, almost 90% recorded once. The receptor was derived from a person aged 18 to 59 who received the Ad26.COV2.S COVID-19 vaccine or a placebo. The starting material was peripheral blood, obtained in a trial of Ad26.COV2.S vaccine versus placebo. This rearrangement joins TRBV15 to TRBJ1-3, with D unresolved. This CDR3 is CATSYSGNTIYF. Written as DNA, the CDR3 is TGTGCCACCAGCTACTCTGGAAACACCATATATTTT.